The entry below gives a single TCR beta chain sequence along with its context. The clone's antigen remains unknown. No clone much larger than this one lies a single base away; base qualities are absent. Libraries were constructed by the immunoSEQ multiplex PCR assay. On the study's bioinformatics: A statistical classification framework was developed to diagnose cytomegalovirus status using the catalog of TCR beta chain sequences. TCRdb took this table from immuneACCESS and kept in-frame rearrangements with V and J called. Such tables lack part of the clones; where checked against another copy, unresolved V genes explain under half of the gap, and the rest is unexplained. That table furnishes V, J and clone size, whereas the DNA furnished D and trimming. The sample includes some 140,000 clones, with roughly 86% observed a single time. Around 2.1% of the sample is taken by the ten largest. The CDR3 covers 15 residues, taking in both the cysteine and the phenylalanine. Only CDR3 DNA is held: 45 bases, read in frame from base 1. Based on the germline V gene (reference sequence), the CDR1 and CDR2 sequences are LNHDA and SQIVND. V is pruned by 6 bases and J by 4 bases, leaving 5 bases of the junction without a gene match.

The donors belonged to the validation cohort of approximately 130 subjects, which was separate from the roughly 700-subject first cohort. These data come from a study of cytomegalovirus exposure and HLA in healthy donors (dated by TCRdb to about 2017). With respect to the entire study: According to a later analysis, one platform produced both the 120 validation repertoires and the 550 to 800 repertoires of the first cohort. To predict cytomegalovirus infection status, the study combined high-throughput TCR immunosequencing, statistical association of individual TCRs with disease status, and machine learning. A separate validation cohort of 100 to 150 different subjects was used in addition to the roughly 700-subject first cohort. The aim of the study was to test whether cataloging public T cell receptors could identify signatures of past pathogen exposure.

Study-level results and caveats: While some public TCRs were present in many individuals, most TCR sequences turned up only very rarely across donors. In a later analysis, TCRs clustered in the first cohort were found to also tend to co-occur in the approximately 110 validation repertoires, with 94% of cluster scores above 0. The classifier was reported to diagnose cytomegalovirus status with high specificity and sensitivity in both the original cohort and the validation cohort. The study listed 164 TCR beta chains as associated with cytomegalovirus. The validation cohort had no HLA typing available for a later analysis, so co-occurrence within that cohort was assessed over all 120 or so repertoires. It was suggested by the authors that the approach could potentially be generalized to other disease states and immunological phenotypes. Three of the identified cytomegalovirus-associated TCR beta chains were confirmed in vitro to be specific for cytomegalovirus antigens.

The sequenced material came from PBMCs. The rearranged segments are TRBV19 and TRBJ2-1, with 11 bases in between that match TRBD2. The TCR originated in a human donor in good health. The CDR3 sequence is CASSAGLAVYNEQFF. The nucleotide sequence is TGTGCCAGTAGCGCGGGACTAGCGGTGTACAATGAGCAGTTCTTC.